Presented here are 27 T cell receptor beta chains from one specimen sequenced in a study of blood T cell repertoires in COVID-19. Sequencing used immunoSEQ multiplex PCR; TCRdb keeps in-frame clones, though not all of them. The profile covers 190,000 or so clones, with 86% appearing a single time and about 4% taken by the ten largest. Sequenced: PBMCs or T cells enriched from blood (not recorded which). Source of these receptors: a woman aged 30 to 39 who had been exposed to COVID-19.

This rearrangement joins TRBV7-9 to TRBJ2-3; 12 nucleotides line up with TRBD2. Germline CDR1 reads SEHNR; CDR2 reads FQNEAQ (reference sequence). J lost 3 bases, V lost 5 bases, and 6 bases had no gene match. The CDR3 is 16 amino acids. The DNA of the CDR3 is TGTGCCAGCAGCACTCGACTAGCGGGGGCGACAGATACGCAGTATTTT. Protein product: CASSTRLAGATDTQYF. The full variable domain, its missing parts supplied by reference TRBV7-9 and TRBJ2-3, is DTGVSQNPRHKITKRGQNVTFRCDPISEHNRLYWYRQTLGQGPEFLTYFQNEAQLEKSRLLSDRFSAERPKGSFSTLEIQRTEQGDSAMYLCASSTRLAGATDTQYFGPGTRLTVL.

This clone turned up a few times. This chain uses TRBV5-6 with TRBJ2-7; the D gene is possibly TRBD1 (5 bases). Germline V lookup: CDR1 SGHDT, CDR2 YYEEEE. The CDR3 contains 13 residues. Between the trimmed V and J ends, which lost 3 bases and 7 bases, there was a span of 14 bases. This chain's CDR3 is CASSYGHGKEQYF. The DNA of the CDR3 is TGTGCCAGCAGCTATGGACATGGGAAGGAGCAGTACTTC.

This chain connects TRBV9 to TRBJ2-3, with D tentatively TRBD2 (5 bases). V was trimmed by 4 bases and J by 7 bases, leaving 13 bases between them. CDR1 and CDR2 from the germline V gene are SGDLS and YYNGEE. This CDR3 has 13 residues. The CDR3 spells CASSPGPGNTQYF. CDR3 in DNA: TGTGCCAGCAGCCCCGGGCCGGGGAATACGCAGTATTTT.

CDR3 in amino acids: CASSAGGFLLGNTIYF. CDR3 nucleotide sequence: TGCGCCAGCAGCGCCGGGGGGTTCTTATTGGGAAACACCATATATTTT. The chain employs TRBV5-1 and TRBJ1-3; tentative D call: TRBD1 (5 bases). The CDR3 sequence is 16 residues long. The germline CDR1 and CDR2 sequences are SGHRS and YFSETQ. The V and J ends lost 4 bases and 4 bases respectively, with 18 bases between them.

The rearrangement joins TRBV6-5 to TRBJ1-3, with TRBD1 matching 7 bases. CDR1 and CDR2 from the germline V gene are MNHEY and SVGAGI. There are 15 residues in the CDR3. Unmatched junction bases numbered 5, after V lost 2 bases and J lost 4 bases. This CDR3 reads CASSYKGASGNTIYF. The CDR3 DNA sequence: TGTGCCAGCAGTTACAAGGGGGCGTCGGGAAACACCATATATTTT.

The chain couples TRBV6-5 to TRBJ1-2; 7 bases fit TRBD1. Trimming at V came to 8 bases and at J to 7 bases, leaving 10 bases not matched to a gene. The CDR3 spans 13 residues. Germline CDR1 and CDR2: MNHEY and SVGAGI. The chain's CDR3 is CASGQALLGGYTF. CDR3 nucleotides: TGTGCCAGCGGACAGGCCCTGTTAGGTGGCTACACCTTC.

The chain is built from TRBV24-1 and TRBJ1-2; D is undetermined. CDR3 length: 16 residues. V was shortened by 1 base and J by 4 bases, with 15 bases between the two germline ends. CDR1 and CDR2 (germline): KGHDR, SFDVKD. The CDR3 DNA reads TGTGCCACCAGTGATTTCCCCCAACAGAGCCCCTATGGCTACACCTTC. This codes for CATSDFPQQSPYGYTF.

The genes are TRBV9 and TRBJ1-1, with D hard to call. V lost 0 bases and J 1 base, leaving 7 bases between the germline ends. Germline loops: CDR1 SGDLS, CDR2 YYNGEE. The CDR3 totals 14 residues. CDR3 sequence (DNA): TGTGCCAGCAGCGTAGACCCACAGAACACTGAAGCTTTCTTT. Amino acids: CASSVDPQNTEAFF.

The chain couples TRBV12-5 to TRBJ2-2; D unclear. CDR1 is LGHNT, CDR2 FRNRAP, per germline. With 0 bases removed from V and 13 bases from J, the gap between germline ends came to 6 bases. There are 11 residues in the CDR3. Here the CDR3 reads CASGLVLPLFF. DNA for the CDR3: TGTGCTAGTGGTTTGGTACTCCCGCTGTTTTTT.

The V call is TRBV2, the J call TRBJ1-2; 7 nucleotides align to TRBD1. V gave up 6 bases and J gave up 0 bases; unmatched junction bases: 7. Germline lookup yields CDR1 SNHLY and CDR2 FYNNEI. The CDR3 sequence is 15 residues long. CDR3 in amino acids: CASRQQGYPNYGYTF. The CDR3 DNA reads TGTGCCAGCAGACAACAGGGGTACCCTAACTATGGCTACACCTTC.

This chain connects TRBV2 to TRBJ1-6, with D unclear. Trimming stripped 7 bases from V and 6 bases from J, with 13 bases between. This CDR3 spans 14 amino acids. Germline lookup yields CDR1 SNHLY and CDR2 FYNNEI. CDR3 amino acids: CASTEQYFNSPLHF. As DNA, the CDR3 is TGTGCCAGCACCGAACAGTACTTTAATTCACCCCTCCACTTT.

The chain couples TRBV4-1 to TRBJ2-1; D may be TRBD1 (6 bases). The CDR3 totals 16 residues. The germline CDR1 and CDR2 sequences are MGHRA and YSYEKL. V dropped 0 bases and J dropped 0 bases, with 9 bases sitting between them. The CDR3 reads CASSQDQGISYNEQFF. The CDR3 DNA is TGCGCCAGCAGCCAAGATCAGGGGATCTCCTACAATGAGCAGTTCTTC.

This clone was detected only once. This chain joins TRBV7-8 and TRBJ1-5, with unresolved D. The CDR3 extends over 16 amino acids. The V gene's germline CDR1 is SGHVS and CDR2 FQNEAQ. V was cut by 2 bases and J by 0 bases, with 11 bases left in between. As DNA, the CDR3 is TGTGCCAGCAGCTTATTGGGCATAAATAGCAATCAGCCCCAGCATTTT. It specifies CASSLLGINSNQPQHF.

The chain combines TRBV3-1 (or the pseudogene TRBV3-2) with TRBJ2-7; D not certain. V was cut by 0 bases and J by 4 bases, with 7 bases left in between. The CDR3 has 13 amino acids. The germline V gene has CDR1 LGHDT and CDR2 YNNKEL (reference sequence). In DNA, the CDR3 is TGTGCCAGCAGCCAAGACAGAAAATACGAGCAGTACTTC. This codes for CASSQDRKYEQYF.

The chain carries TRBV18 and TRBJ1-3; 10 bases are shared with TRBD1. Germline lookup yields CDR1 KGHSH and CDR2 LQKENI. This CDR3 has 15 amino acids. V dropped 2 bases and J dropped 8; count of bases not matched to a gene: 6. CDR3 nucleotide sequence: TGTGCCAGCTCACCAACGGGACAGGGGACGGACACCATATATTTT. This codes for CASSPTGQGTDTIYF.

The chain employs TRBV6-5 and TRBJ1-4, with D hard to call. The germline V gene has CDR1 MNHEY and CDR2 SVGAGI. Between the trimmed V and J ends, which lost 2 bases and 4 bases, there was a span of 11 bases. This CDR3 is built from 15 residues. CDR3 residues: CASSYEGRFNEKLFF. In DNA, the CDR3 is TGTGCCAGCAGTTACGAGGGCAGATTTAATGAAAAACTGTTTTTT.

The chain recombines TRBV5-1 with TRBJ2-1; 9 bases align to TRBD2. Germline CDR1 reads SGHRS; CDR2 reads YFSETQ. V lost 3 bases, J lost 8 bases, and 6 bases stayed unmatched. The CDR3 length is 14 residues. CDR3 loop: CASSSAGGNDEQFF. In DNA form, the CDR3 reads TGCGCCAGCAGCTCTGCGGGGGGGAATGATGAGCAGTTCTTC.

The chain has TRBV7-9 and TRBJ1-2; weak D call: TRBD1 (5 bases). Germline V gives CDR1 SEHNR, CDR2 FQNEAQ (reference sequence). The CDR3 has 14 amino acids. V shed 0 bases and J shed 3 bases, with 8 bases lying between them. CDR3 sequence: CASSLAGTDYGYTF. The CDR3 DNA reads as TGTGCCAGCAGCTTAGCAGGGACTGACTATGGCTACACCTTC. Supplemented by reference TRBV7-9 and TRBJ1-2, the full variable domain reads DTGVSQNPRHKITKRGQNVTFRCDPISEHNRLYWYRQTLGQGPEFLTYFQNEAQLEKSRLLSDRFSAERPKGSFSTLEIQRTEQGDSAMYLCASSLAGTDYGYTFGSGTRLTVV.

V usage is TRBV20-1 and J usage is TRBJ2-1, with TRBD2 as a possible D gene (5 bases). The germline V and J ends were trimmed by 0 bases and 8 bases, with 5 bases remaining between them. The CDR3 is 11 amino acids. Germline loops: CDR1 DFQATT, CDR2 SNEGSKA (reference sequence). Here the CDR3 reads CSARDGDEQFF. The DNA of the CDR3 is TGCAGTGCTAGAGACGGGGATGAGCAGTTCTTC.

As regards this clone: Other nucleotide sequences from this sample produce the same CDR3. This chain connects TRBV6-1 to TRBJ1-2; D remains ambiguous. Germline values: CDR1 MNHNS, CDR2 SASEGT. Trimming removed 3 bases at V and 1 base at J, with 6 bases between. This CDR3 has 13 residues. CDR3 nucleotide sequence: TGTGCCAGCAGTGATCGGGGTAACTATGGCTACACCTTC. Protein product: CASSDRGNYGYTF.

The chain employs TRBV10-3 and TRBJ1-1; weak D call: TRBD1 (6 bases). With 11 bases removed from V and 1 base from J, the gap between germline ends came to 8 bases. This CDR3 contains 11 residues. Germline CDR1 ENHRY, CDR2 SYGVKD. In nucleotides, the CDR3 is TGTGCCCACAGGGAGAACACTGAAGCTTTCTTT. This gives the protein CAHRENTEAFF.

The chain uses TRBV5-1 and TRBJ2-3; a weak D match, TRBD1 (6 bases). The V gene's germline CDR1 is SGHRS and CDR2 YFSETQ. Trimming removed 1 base from V and 5 bases from J, with 14 bases in between. The CDR3 totals 15 residues. The CDR3: CASSLPDSLGDTQYF. In DNA form, the CDR3 reads TGCGCCAGCAGCTTGCCGGACAGCTTGGGAGATACGCAGTATTTT.

The V call is TRBV3-1 (or the pseudogene TRBV3-2), the J call TRBJ1-6; 10 bases fit TRBD1. The germline V gene encodes CDR1 LGHDT and CDR2 YNNKEL (reference sequence). The CDR3 runs 14 residues. The V and J ends lost 3 bases and 9 bases, in that order; junction bases with no gene match: 2. In DNA form, the CDR3 reads TGTGCCAGCAGCCAGGGACAGGGGAGTTCACCCCTCCACTTT. Translated: CASSQGQGSSPLHF.

This chain joins TRBV27 and TRBJ1-6, with 7 bases fitting TRBD1. Germline V gene sequence: CDR1 MNHEY, CDR2 SMNVEV (reference sequence). The length of the CDR3 is 13 residues. The J segment lost 7 bases and the V segment lost 7 bases, leaving 4 bases of the junction unmatched. The CDR3 DNA reads as TGTGCCAGCAAAGGGGGCATAAATTCACCCCTCCACTTT. Amino acid sequence: CASKGGINSPLHF.

The chain combines TRBV30 with TRBJ1-1; D perhaps matches TRBD1 (6 bases). Trimming removed 4 bases at V and 3 bases at J, with 12 bases between. This CDR3 region has 13 residues. Germline V gene lookup returns CDR1 GTSNPN and CDR2 SVGIG (reference sequence). CDR3 amino acids: CAWIHRVHTEAFF. Here the CDR3 DNA reads TGTGCCTGGATTCACAGGGTCCACACTGAAGCTTTCTTT.

This clone appeared a single time. The chain uses TRBV7-9 and TRBJ2-1, with TRBD2 matching over 9 bases. Germline assignment: CDR1 SEHNR and CDR2 FQNEAQ (reference sequence). J lost 2 bases, V lost 4 bases, and 15 bases had no gene match. This CDR3 region has 19 residues. The chain's CDR3 is CASSSLAGASVIPYNEQFF. Written as DNA, the CDR3 is TGTGCCAGCAGCTCGTTAGCGGGGGCCTCCGTAATACCCTACAATGAGCAGTTCTTC.

This clone has only one observation. V is TRBV6-6 and J is TRBJ2-7; 8 bases line up with TRBD2. CDR3 size: 14 residues. The J segment lost 6 bases and the V segment lost 6 bases, leaving 10 bases of the junction unmatched. Germline V gene lookup returns CDR1 MNHNY and CDR2 SVGAGI (reference sequence). The CDR3 sequence is CASSYPGLVGEQYF. Written as DNA, the CDR3 is TGTGCCAGCAGCTACCCGGGACTAGTGGGCGAGCAGTACTTC.